A single sample is the source of the 31 T cell receptor beta chains below, sequenced in a study of identical twins. Via MiXCR, TCRdb re-called the 5' RACE reads, giving one row per CDR3 protein. The top ten clones hold 0.27% of a sample with 1.5 million to 2 million distinct CDR3 sequences, 32% of them seen once. Sequenced input: cord blood. The receptors were gathered from a newborn girl in good health.

For this clonotype: Here the CDR3 omits its conserved ending phenylalanine or tryptophan, so a read error is the likely source. The chain carries TRBV12-3 or TRBV12-4 and TRBJ2-1, with a tentative D call TRBD1 (5 bases). This CDR3 has 15 residues. Trimming removed 6 bases from V and 3 bases from J, with 15 bases in between. CDR3 sequence: CASSRTAGIYNEQFS. As DNA, the CDR3 is TGTGCCAGCAGCCGTACCGCAGGGATCTACAATGAGCAGTTCTCC.

This clonotype was seen repeatedly, ten times or more. This sequence joins TRBV20-1 and TRBJ2-5; TRBD2 aligns across 14 bases. Germline trimming cut 5 bases from V and 5 bases from J; bases unmatched to any gene: 7. CDR3 length: 15 amino acids. CDR1 is DFQATT, CDR2 SNEGSKA, per germline (reference sequence). CDR3 sequence reads: CSAPRLAGGRETQYF. The DNA of the CDR3 is TGCAGTGCTCCTCGACTAGCGGGGGGGAGGGAGACCCAGTACTTC.

This clonotype was seen a handful of times. The chain has TRBV4-1 and TRBJ1-2, with D maybe TRBD1 (5 bases). CDR1 and CDR2 from the germline V gene are MGHRA and YSYEKL. The CDR3 is 13 residues long. Trimming pared 2 bases from V and 3 bases from J, leaving 7 bases between. The CDR3 protein is CASSQWGHYGYTF. CDR3 coding DNA: TGCGCCAGCAGCCAATGGGGACACTATGGCTACACCTTC.

This clonotype was counted at least ten times. The chain is built from TRBV7-9 and TRBJ2-3; D unclear. Trimming took off 1 base at V and 3 bases at J, with 11 bases between the two ends. This CDR3 comprises 15 residues. CDR1 SEHNR and CDR2 FQNEAQ come from the germline V gene (reference sequence). CDR3 region: CASSLVYGPTDTQYF. The DNA of the CDR3 is TGTGCCAGCAGCTTAGTCTACGGACCAACAGATACGCAGTATTTT.

This clonotype has a handful of counts. This chain uses TRBV2 with TRBJ1-5, with a possible D match to TRBD1 (6 bases). Trimming removed 7 bases from V and 7 bases from J, with 14 bases in between. This CDR3 has 13 amino acids. CDR1 and CDR2 (germline): SNHLY, FYNNEI. CDR3 coding DNA: TGTGCCAGCACTACAGGGAGAGGGCAGCCCCAGCATTTT. It is translated as CASTTGRGQPQHF.

This clonotype appeared a single time. The chain links TRBV12-3 or TRBV12-4 to TRBJ2-1, with D possibly matching TRBD2 (6 bases). Gene TRBJ2-7 matches the end of the DNA better, so the J call may be wrong. CDR3 length equals 16 residues. CDR3 loop: CASSPRDWSSYNEQYF. In DNA form, the CDR3 reads TGTGCCAGCAGTCCCCGGGACTGGAGCTCCTACAATGAGCAGTACTTC.

The chain links TRBV5-4 to TRBJ2-3; possibly TRBD1 for D (6 bases). The CDR3 covers 14 residues. Per the germline V gene, CDR1 is SGHNT and CDR2 is YYREEE (reference sequence). The V gene lost 0 bases and the J gene lost 5 bases, with 10 bases spanning the gap. The chain's CDR3 is CASSLGGRVDTQYF. In DNA, the CDR3 is TGTGCCAGCAGCTTGGGGGGGCGTGTAGATACGCAGTATTTT.

In its sample, this clonotype was seen a few times. The chain employs TRBV15 and TRBJ1-2; a possible D gene is TRBD1 (6 bases). CDR3 size: 13 residues. CDR1 and CDR2 (germline): LNHNV, YYDKDF (reference sequence). Deletions cut 6 bases from V and 4 bases from J, with 12 bases between. CDR3 DNA: TGTGCCACCAGAACTCCCAGGGGCTATGGCTACACCTTC. Translation: CATRTPRGYGYTF. The variable domain in full, with the rest retrieved from reference TRBV15 and TRBJ1-2, is DAMVIQNPRYQVTQFGKPVTLSCSQTLNHNVMYWYQQKSSQAPKLLFHYYDKDFNNEADTPDNFQSRRPNTSFCFLDIRSPGLGDTAMYLCATRTPRGYGYTFGSGTRLTVV.

The V and J genes are TRBV20-1 and TRBJ1-1, with unresolved D. Per germline, CDR1 DFQATT and CDR2 SNEGSKA (reference sequence). Trimming cost V 4 bases and J 7 bases, with 10 bases left between them. This CDR3 spans 11 amino acids. The DNA for the CDR3 is TGCAGTGCTATGGAAGGGATTGAAGCTTTCTTT. This translates into CSAMEGIEAFF.

Comment on this clonotype: The junction departs from germline at one end; a sequencing error may be responsible. V and J are TRBV28 and TRBJ2-1, with TRBD2 matching over 7 bases. The germline V gene encodes CDR1 MDHEN and CDR2 SYDVKM. The CDR3 runs 16 residues. CDR3 nucleotides: TGTGCCTGCAGTTTGGTTGGACTAGAGTCCTACAATGAGCAGTTCTTC. This gives the protein CACSLVGLESYNEQFF.

This chain links TRBV25-1 with TRBJ1-1; 9 positions match TRBD1. The germline V gene encodes CDR1 MGHDK and CDR2 SYGVNS. V shed 7 bases, J shed 5 bases, and the junction held 8 bases outside the gene matches. The CDR3 contains 14 residues. In DNA, the CDR3 is TGTGCCAGCATCTCCCACAGGGGGCGGACTGAAGCTTTCTTT. Its translation is CASISHRGRTEAFF. Full variable domain (rest looked up from reference TRBV25-1 and TRBJ1-1): EADIYQTPRYLVIGTGKKITLECSQTMGHDKMYWYQQDPGMELHLIHYSYGVNSTEKGDLSSESTVSRIRTEHFPLTLESARPSHTSQYLCASISHRGRTEAFFGQGTRLTVV.

There are a few counts of this clonotype. The rearrangement joins TRBV5-1 to TRBJ1-2; possible D gene TRBD1, 6 bases. The CDR3 totals 13 residues. Germline values: CDR1 SGHRS, CDR2 YFSETQ. V dropped 4 bases and J dropped 5 bases, with 12 bases sitting between them. In nucleotides, the CDR3 is TGCGCCAGCAGCGGGGACAACTCTTATGGCTACACCTTC. Its translation is CASSGDNSYGYTF.

The gene calls are TRBV5-1 and TRBJ1-2, with unresolved D. Trimming cost V 0 bases and J 4 bases, with 13 bases left between them. CDR1 is SGHRS, CDR2 YFSETQ, per germline. The CDR3 extends over 15 amino acids. The DNA for the CDR3 is TGCGCCAGCAGCTTGGGTACGAATGCCTTCTATGGCTACACCTTC. Amino acids: CASSLGTNAFYGYTF.

This chain connects TRBV12-3 or TRBV12-4 to TRBJ2-5; D unresolved. The CDR3 totals 13 residues. V was pared by 3 bases and J by 11 bases, with 16 bases between. The CDR3 sequence is CASSFSLGNEQYF. CDR3 in DNA: TGTGCCAGCAGTTTCTCCCTGGGGAATGAGCAGTACTTC.

V usage is TRBV24-1 and J usage is TRBJ2-1; D call uncertain. The CDR3 extends over 13 amino acids. The ends were cut back, 3 bases at V and 8 bases at J, with 10 bases in the middle. The germline V gene encodes CDR1 KGHDR and CDR2 SFDVKD. CDR3 in DNA: TGTGCCACCAGTGATCCTAGTAGGGATGAGCAGTTCTTC. This sequence encodes CATSDPSRDEQFF.

Points on this clonotype: A read error may account for a junction end that differs from germline. This rearrangement joins TRBV12-3 or TRBV12-4 to TRBJ2-5; D is possibly TRBD1 or TRBD2 (5 bases each). This CDR3 has 14 amino acids. DNA for the CDR3: TGTGCCAGCAGTTTCAACACAGCGGAAGGGACCCGGTACTTC. Its translation: CASSFNTAEGTRYF.

This clonotype was detected many times. The V call is TRBV12-3 or TRBV12-4, the J call TRBJ2-1, with a tentative D call TRBD2 (6 bases). The CDR3 spans 14 residues. V was trimmed by 2 bases and J by 2 bases, leaving 7 bases between them. Written as DNA, the CDR3 is TGTGCCAGCAGTTTAAGACTAGCCTACAATGAGCAGTTCTTC. Translating it yields CASSLRLAYNEQFF.

The V and J genes are TRBV27 and TRBJ2-3; weak D call: TRBD2 (5 bases). The CDR3 runs to 15 residues. Trimming pared 5 bases from V and 5 bases from J, leaving 17 bases between. From germline, CDR1 is MNHEY and CDR2 SMNVEV (reference sequence). As DNA, the CDR3 is TGTGCCAGCAGTCCCTATGGGCCCGGGGAAGATACGCAGTATTTT. Amino acids: CASSPYGPGEDTQYF.

This clonotype was seen at least ten times. Here the CDR3 DNA reads TGTGCCAGCAGTGACTCCCACGATCGGGATGGCTACACCTTC. Translating it yields CASSDSHDRDGYTF. J is TRBJ1-2 and V is TRBV25-1; D remains unclear. V dropped 3 bases and J dropped 6 bases, with 14 bases sitting between them. The CDR3 loop spans 14 amino acids. In germline, CDR1 is MGHDK, CDR2 SYGVNS.

This clonotype was observed many times. The V call is TRBV12-3 or TRBV12-4, the J call TRBJ1-2; 7 nucleotides match TRBD1. J lost 5 bases, V lost 3 bases, and 6 bases had no gene match. The CDR3 covers 14 residues. The CDR3 loop is CASSFDRVGYGYTF. The CDR3 DNA reads TGTGCCAGCAGTTTCGACAGGGTTGGGTATGGCTACACCTTC.

This clonotype was picked up a small number of times. The chain is built from TRBV6-5 and TRBJ1-2; no firm D call. Germline CDR1 reads MNHEY; CDR2 reads SVGAGI. The V end was cut by 8 bases, the J end by 4 bases, with 14 bases between. The CDR3 spans 13 residues. CDR3 DNA: TGTGCCAGCGGTCCCACCCGTTTCTATGGCTACACCTTC. Its translation: CASGPTRFYGYTF.

This clonotype has a handful of counts. The chain uses TRBV15 and TRBJ2-1; D is unclear. In germline, CDR1 is LNHNV, CDR2 YYDKDF (reference sequence). This CDR3 has 12 amino acids. The ends were cut back, 1 base at V and 7 bases at J, with 5 bases in the middle. CDR3 sequence: CATSRVWNEQFF. In DNA, the CDR3 is TGTGCCACCAGCAGAGTTTGGAATGAGCAGTTCTTC.

The chain links TRBV6-5 to TRBJ2-3; D is ambiguous. This CDR3 has 12 residues. With 8 bases removed from V and 8 bases from J, the gap between germline ends came to 14 bases. CDR1 and CDR2 (germline): MNHEY, SVGAGI. CDR3 sequence: CASLSTVRTQYF. The CDR3 DNA follows: TGTGCCAGCCTCTCGACTGTACGTACGCAGTATTTT.

This rearrangement joins TRBV3-1 to TRBJ2-7; TRBD2 is a possible D gene (5 bases). The CDR3 contains 14 residues. V was pared by 4 bases and J by 7 bases, with 17 bases between. CDR1 and CDR2 (germline): LGHDT, YNNKEL (reference sequence). CDR3 sequence: CASSPRTSPREQYF. The DNA of the CDR3 is TGTGCCAGCAGCCCCCGGACTTCTCCCAGGGAGCAGTACTTC.

The CDR3 DNA reads as TGCAGCGCGACCGTACGAAGCTCCTACAATGAGCAGTTCTTC. It is translated as CSATVRSSYNEQFF. The gene calls are TRBV29-1 and TRBJ2-1; no definite D call. The CDR3 sequence is 14 residues long. V shed 7 bases and J shed 0 bases, with 13 bases lying between them. Germline-derived CDR1 and CDR2 are SQVTM and ANQGSEA.

This clonotype turned up a few times. The chain couples TRBV4-1 to TRBJ2-1, with TRBD2 matching 10 bases. The CDR3 sequence is 16 residues long. V shed 4 bases, J shed 7 bases, and the junction held 10 bases outside the gene matches. The V gene's germline CDR1 is MGHRA and CDR2 YSYEKL. CDR3 nucleotide sequence: TGCGCCAGCAGCCCGGGACAGCGGGGGGGTAATAATGAGCAGTTCTTC. Translated, it gives CASSPGQRGGNNEQFF.

Comments on this clonotype: A junction end diverges from the germline sequence, so it may reflect a read error. The chain employs TRBV12-3 or TRBV12-4 and TRBJ2-5; 8 nucleotides match TRBD2. The CDR3 loop spans 16 amino acids. CDR3 DNA sequence: TGTACCAGCAGTTTTTATCTCGGGGGGGGCCAAGAGACCCAGTACTTC. As protein: CTSSFYLGGGQETQYF.

This clonotype was counted a single time. This may stem from a read error, because a much larger clone lies one nucleotide away. The rearrangement links TRBV6-5 to TRBJ1-2, with D unresolved. Per germline, CDR1 MNHEY and CDR2 SVGAGI. The CDR3 is 12 residues long. The CDR3 DNA is TGTGCCAGCAGGGCTGCTAACGATGGCTACACCTTC. Translated, it gives CASRAANDGYTF.

The V call is TRBV10-1, the J call TRBJ1-1, with 7 bases that match TRBD1. The germline V gene encodes CDR1 WNHNN and CDR2 SYGVQD (reference sequence). The CDR3 sequence is 16 residues long. V lost 4 bases and J lost 0; bases outside the gene matches: 8. CDR3 amino acids: CASSGLSGGMNTEAFF. Written as DNA, the CDR3 is TGCGCCAGCAGTGGTCTGTCAGGGGGTATGAACACTGAAGCTTTCTTT.

Concerning this clonotype: No conserved phenylalanine or tryptophan ends this CDR3, so it is likely a read error. The rearrangement joins TRBV18 to TRBJ2-7; D remains unclear. CDR1 is KGHSH, CDR2 LQKENI, per germline. V was shortened by 4 bases and J by 0 bases, with 7 bases between the two germline ends. The CDR3 has 13 residues. This chain's CDR3 is CASSRQDSYEQYL. In DNA form, the CDR3 reads TGTGCCAGCTCACGGCAGGACTCCTACGAGCAGTACTTA.

The V gene is TRBV5-1, the J gene TRBJ1-2; D uncertain. Germline values: CDR1 SGHRS, CDR2 YFSETQ. This CDR3 is built from 14 residues. Trimming took 0 bases from V and 0 from J, leaving 6 bases between them. The CDR3 nucleotides are TGCGCCAGCAGCTTGGCAGACGCTAACTATGGCTACACCTTC. Its protein is CASSLADANYGYTF.